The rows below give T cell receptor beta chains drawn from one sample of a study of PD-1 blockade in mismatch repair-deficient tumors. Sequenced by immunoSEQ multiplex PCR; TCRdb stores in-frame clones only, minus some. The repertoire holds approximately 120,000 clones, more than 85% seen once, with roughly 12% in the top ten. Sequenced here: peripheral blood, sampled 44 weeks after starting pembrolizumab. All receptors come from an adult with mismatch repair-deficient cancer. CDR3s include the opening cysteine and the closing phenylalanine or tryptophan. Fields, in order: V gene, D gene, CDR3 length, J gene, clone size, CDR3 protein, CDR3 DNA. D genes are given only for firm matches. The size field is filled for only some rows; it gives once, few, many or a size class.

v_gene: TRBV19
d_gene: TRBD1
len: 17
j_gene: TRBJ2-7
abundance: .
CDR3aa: CASSIDAGTGSRYEQYF
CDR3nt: TGTGCCAGTAGTATAGATGCCGGGACAGGGTCGCGCTACGAGCAGTACTTC

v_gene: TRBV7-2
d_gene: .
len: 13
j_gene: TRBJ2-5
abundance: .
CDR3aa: CASSLGAQETQYF
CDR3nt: TGTGCCAGCAGCTTAGGGGCGCAAGAGACCCAGTACTTC

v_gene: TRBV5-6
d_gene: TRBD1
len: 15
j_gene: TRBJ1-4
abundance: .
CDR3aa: CASNPLGTGGEKLFF
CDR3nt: TGTGCCAGCAACCCGCTCGGGACAGGCGGGGAAAAACTGTTTTTT

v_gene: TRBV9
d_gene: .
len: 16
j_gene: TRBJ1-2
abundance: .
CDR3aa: CASSVGTASSIYGYTF
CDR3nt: TGTGCCAGCAGCGTAGGAACAGCAAGTTCTATCTATGGCTACACCTTC

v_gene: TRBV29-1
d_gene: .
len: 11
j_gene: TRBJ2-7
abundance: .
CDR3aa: CSVEDSNEQYF
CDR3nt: TGCAGCGTTGAAGATAGCAACGAGCAGTACTTC

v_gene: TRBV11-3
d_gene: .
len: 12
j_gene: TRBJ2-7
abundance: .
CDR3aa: CASSRLSYEQYF
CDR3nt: TGTGCCAGCAGCCGACTGAGCTACGAGCAGTACTTC

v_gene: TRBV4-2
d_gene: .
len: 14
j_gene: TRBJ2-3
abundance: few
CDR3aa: CASQGGGDTDTQYF
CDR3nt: TGTGCCAGCCAAGGGGGGGGTGACACAGATACGCAGTATTTT

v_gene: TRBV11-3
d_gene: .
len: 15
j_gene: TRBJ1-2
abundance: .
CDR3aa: CASSLEGSSNYGYTF
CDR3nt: TGTGCCAGCAGCTTAGAGGGCAGTTCTAACTATGGCTACACCTTC

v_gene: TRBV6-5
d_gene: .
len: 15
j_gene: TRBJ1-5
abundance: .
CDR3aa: CASSYNSENNQPQHF
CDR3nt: TGTGCCAGCAGTTACAACAGCGAGAACAATCAGCCCCAGCATTTT

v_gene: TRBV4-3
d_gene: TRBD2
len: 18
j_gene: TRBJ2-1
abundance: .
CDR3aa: CASSLGLAGGGTYNEQFF
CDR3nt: TGCGCCAGCAGCCTCGGACTAGCGGGAGGCGGCACCTACAATGAGCAGTTCTTC

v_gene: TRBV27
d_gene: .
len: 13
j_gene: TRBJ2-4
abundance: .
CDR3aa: CASAPGVRFIQYF
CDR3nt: TGTGCCAGCGCCCCAGGGGTTAGATTCATTCAGTACTTC

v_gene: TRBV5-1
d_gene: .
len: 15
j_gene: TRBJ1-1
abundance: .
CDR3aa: CASTNGVSVNTEAFF
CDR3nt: TGCGCCAGCACCAATGGGGTTTCGGTAAACACTGAAGCTTTCTTT

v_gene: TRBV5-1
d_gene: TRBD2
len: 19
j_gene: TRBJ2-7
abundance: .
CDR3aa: CAIRAPGIGGSVQAYEQYF
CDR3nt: TGCGCCATCCGAGCCCCAGGTATTGGCGGGAGTGTTCAGGCCTACGAGCAGTACTTC

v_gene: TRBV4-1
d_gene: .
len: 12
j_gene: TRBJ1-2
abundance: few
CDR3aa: CASSPGSHGYTF
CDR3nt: TGCGCCAGCAGCCCGGGTTCCCATGGCTACACCTTC

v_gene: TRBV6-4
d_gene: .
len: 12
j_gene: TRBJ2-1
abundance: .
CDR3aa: CASSDLGGEQFF
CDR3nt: TGTGCCAGCAGTGACCTAGGAGGGGAGCAGTTCTTC

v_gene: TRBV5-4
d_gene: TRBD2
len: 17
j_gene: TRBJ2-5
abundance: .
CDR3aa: CASSPRWTSGRQETQYF
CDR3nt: TGTGCCAGCAGCCCCCGATGGACTAGCGGGAGACAAGAGACCCAGTACTTC

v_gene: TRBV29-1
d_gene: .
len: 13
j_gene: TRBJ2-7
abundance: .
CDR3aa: CSVAGANPYEQYF
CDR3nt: TGCAGCGTTGCGGGGGCGAATCCCTACGAGCAGTACTTC

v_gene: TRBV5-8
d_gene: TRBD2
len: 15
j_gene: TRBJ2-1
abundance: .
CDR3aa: CASSLRAGVSNEQFF
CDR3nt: TGTGCCAGCAGCTTGAGAGCGGGAGTGTCGAATGAGCAGTTCTTC

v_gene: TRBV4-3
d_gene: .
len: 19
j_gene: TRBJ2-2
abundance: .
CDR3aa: CASSQSSLGGGRKTGELFF
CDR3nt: TGCGCCAGCAGCCAGTCCAGCCTAGGTGGCGGGCGGAAGACCGGGGAGCTGTTTTTT

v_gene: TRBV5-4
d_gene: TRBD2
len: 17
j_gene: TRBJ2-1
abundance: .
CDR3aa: CASSSTLKREGGNEQFF
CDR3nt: TGTGCCAGCAGCTCGACGCTAAAGCGGGAGGGTGGCAATGAGCAGTTCTTC

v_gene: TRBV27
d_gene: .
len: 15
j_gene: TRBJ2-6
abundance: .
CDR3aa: CASSSQGSGANVLTF
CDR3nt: TGTGCCAGCAGTTCACAGGGTTCTGGGGCCAACGTCCTGACTTTC

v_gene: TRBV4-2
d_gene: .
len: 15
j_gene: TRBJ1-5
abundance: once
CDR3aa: CASSQDGQNNQPQHF
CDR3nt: TGTGCCAGCAGCCAAGATGGACAGAATAATCAGCCCCAGCATTTT

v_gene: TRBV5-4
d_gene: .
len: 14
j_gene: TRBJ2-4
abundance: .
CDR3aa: CASSLVPDVNIQYF
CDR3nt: TGTGCCAGCAGCTTGGTACCAGATGTGAACATTCAGTACTTC

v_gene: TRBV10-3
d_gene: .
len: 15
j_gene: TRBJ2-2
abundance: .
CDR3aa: CAISESRGNTGELFF
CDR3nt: TGTGCCATCAGTGAGTCTCGGGGGAACACCGGGGAGCTGTTTTTT

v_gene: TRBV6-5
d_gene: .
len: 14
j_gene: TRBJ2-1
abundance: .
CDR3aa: CASSRDFGLNEQFF
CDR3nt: TGTGCCAGCAGCCGGGACTTCGGGCTCAATGAGCAGTTCTTC

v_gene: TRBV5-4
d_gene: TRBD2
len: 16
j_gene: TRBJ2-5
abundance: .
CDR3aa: CASSPGGRPSQETQYF
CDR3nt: TGTGCCAGCAGCCCTGGCGGGAGACCCAGCCAGGAGACCCAGTACTTC

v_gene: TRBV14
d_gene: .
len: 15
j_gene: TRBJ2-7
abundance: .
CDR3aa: CASSQGRTDYYEQYF
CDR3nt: TGTGCCAGCAGCCAAGGTCGGACAGACTACTACGAGCAGTACTTC

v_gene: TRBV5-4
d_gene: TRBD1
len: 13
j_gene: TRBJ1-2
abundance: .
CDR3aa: CASSSWDRGGYTF
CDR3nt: TGTGCCAGCAGCTCATGGGACAGGGGCGGCTACACCTTC

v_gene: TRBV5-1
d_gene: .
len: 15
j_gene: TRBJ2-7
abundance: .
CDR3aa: CASSGRGGPYYEQYF
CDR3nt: TGCGCCAGCAGCGGCAGGGGGGGACCCTACTACGAGCAGTACTTC

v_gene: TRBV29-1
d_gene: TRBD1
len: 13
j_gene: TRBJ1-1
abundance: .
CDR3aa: CSFHQGGDTEAFF
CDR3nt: TGCAGCTTCCATCAGGGGGGAGACACTGAAGCTTTCTTT

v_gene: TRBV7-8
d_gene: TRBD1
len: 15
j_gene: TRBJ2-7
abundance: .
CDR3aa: CASSLRDRDECEQYF
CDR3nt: TGTGCCAGCAGCTTACGTGACAGGGACGAGTGCGAGCAGTACTTC

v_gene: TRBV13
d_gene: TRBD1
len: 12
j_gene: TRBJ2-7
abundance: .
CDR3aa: CASSLGDREQYF
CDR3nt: TGTGCCAGCAGCTTAGGGGACAGGGAGCAGTACTTC

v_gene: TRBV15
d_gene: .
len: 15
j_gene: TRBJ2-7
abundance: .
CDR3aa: CATSSFEGASYEQYF
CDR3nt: TGTGCCACCAGCAGCTTTGAAGGGGCCTCCTACGAGCAGTACTTC

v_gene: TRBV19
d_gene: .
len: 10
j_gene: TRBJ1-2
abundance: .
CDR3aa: CASSGGGYTF
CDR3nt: TGTGCCAGTAGCGGGGGTGGCTACACCTTC

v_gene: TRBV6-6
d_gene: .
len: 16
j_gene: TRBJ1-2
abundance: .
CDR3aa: CASTQGGTLVHYGYTF
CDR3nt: TGTGCCAGCACCCAAGGTGGGACGTTGGTACACTATGGCTACACCTTC

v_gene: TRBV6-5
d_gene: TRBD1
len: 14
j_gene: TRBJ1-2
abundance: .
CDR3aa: CASSAQQGAYGYTF
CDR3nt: TGTGCCAGCAGTGCGCAACAGGGGGCCTATGGCTACACCTTC

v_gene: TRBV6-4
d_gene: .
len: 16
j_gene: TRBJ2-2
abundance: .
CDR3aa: CASSPEGGVGAGELFF
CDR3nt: TGTGCCAGCAGTCCCGAAGGCGGGGTTGGGGCCGGGGAGCTGTTTTTT

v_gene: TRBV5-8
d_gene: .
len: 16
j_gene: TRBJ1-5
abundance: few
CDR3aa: CASSLGTGRSNQPQHF
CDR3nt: TGTGCCAGCAGCTTGGGAACAGGTCGAAGCAATCAGCCCCAGCATTTT

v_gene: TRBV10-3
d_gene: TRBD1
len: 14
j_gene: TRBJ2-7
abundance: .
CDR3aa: CAIRGDRVAYEQYF
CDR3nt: TGTGCCATCAGGGGGGACAGGGTGGCCTACGAGCAGTACTTC

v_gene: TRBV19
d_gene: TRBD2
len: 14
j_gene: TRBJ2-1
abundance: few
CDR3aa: CASSILAGTNEQFF
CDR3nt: TGTGCCAGTAGTATTCTAGCGGGTACCAATGAGCAGTTCTTC

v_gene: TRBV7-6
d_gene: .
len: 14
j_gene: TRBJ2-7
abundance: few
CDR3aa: CASSPGTAAYEQYF
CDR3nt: TGTGCCAGCAGCCCCGGGACGGCCGCCTACGAGCAGTACTTC

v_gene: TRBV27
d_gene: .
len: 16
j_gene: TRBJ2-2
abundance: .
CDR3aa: CASSFTSTSNTGELFF
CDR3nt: TGTGCCAGCAGTTTTACTAGCACTTCGAACACCGGGGAGCTGTTTTTT

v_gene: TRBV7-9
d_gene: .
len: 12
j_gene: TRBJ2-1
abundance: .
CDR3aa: CASSLGAQEQFF
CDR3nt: TGTGCCAGCAGCTTAGGCGCCCAAGAGCAGTTCTTC

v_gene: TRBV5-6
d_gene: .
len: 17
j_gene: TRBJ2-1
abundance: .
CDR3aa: CASSRPLGVAAYNEQFF
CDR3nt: TGTGCCAGCAGCAGACCTCTGGGGGTAGCGGCCTACAATGAGCAGTTCTTC

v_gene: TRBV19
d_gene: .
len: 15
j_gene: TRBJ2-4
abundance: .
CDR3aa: CASSIVRVGKNIQYF
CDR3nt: TGTGCCAGTAGTATAGTAAGGGTAGGCAAAAACATTCAGTACTTC

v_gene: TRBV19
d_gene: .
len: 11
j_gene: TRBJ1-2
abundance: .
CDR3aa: CASSMYDGYTF
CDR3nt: TGTGCCAGTAGTATGTACGATGGCTACACCTTC

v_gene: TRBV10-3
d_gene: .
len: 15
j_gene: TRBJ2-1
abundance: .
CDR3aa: CAISGGQEIYNEQFF
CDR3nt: TGTGCCATCAGTGGCGGACAAGAAATTTACAATGAGCAGTTCTTC

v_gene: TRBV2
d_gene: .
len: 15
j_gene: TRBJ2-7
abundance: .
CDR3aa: CASSDGRASSYEQYF
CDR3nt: TGTGCCAGCAGTGATGGGCGGGCTAGCTCCTACGAGCAGTACTTC

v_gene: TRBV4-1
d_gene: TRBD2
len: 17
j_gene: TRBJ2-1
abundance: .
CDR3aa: CASSQFAGTSPDNEQFF
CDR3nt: TGCGCCAGCAGCCAATTTGCCGGGACTAGTCCGGACAATGAGCAGTTCTTC

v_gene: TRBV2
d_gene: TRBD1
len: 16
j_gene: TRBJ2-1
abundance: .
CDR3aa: CASNFRQGHSYNEQFF
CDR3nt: TGTGCCAGCAACTTTAGACAGGGACACTCCTACAATGAGCAGTTCTTC

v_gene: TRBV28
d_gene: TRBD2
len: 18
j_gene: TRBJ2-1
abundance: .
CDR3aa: CASSWISGRTWGYNEQFF
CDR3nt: TGTGCCAGCAGTTGGATTAGCGGGAGGACGTGGGGATACAATGAGCAGTTCTTC

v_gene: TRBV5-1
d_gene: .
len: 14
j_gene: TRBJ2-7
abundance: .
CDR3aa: CASRVVGGSYEQYF
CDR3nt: TGCGCCAGCAGGGTTGTGGGTGGCTCCTACGAGCAGTACTTC

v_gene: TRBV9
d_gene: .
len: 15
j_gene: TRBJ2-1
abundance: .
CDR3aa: CASSVGGGINNEQFF
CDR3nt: TGTGCCAGCAGCGTAGGAGGGGGAATCAACAATGAGCAGTTCTTC

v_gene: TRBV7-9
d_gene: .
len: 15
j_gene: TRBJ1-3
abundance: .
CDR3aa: CASSPRRGSGNTIYF
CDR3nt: TGTGCCAGCAGCCCTCGACGGGGTTCTGGAAACACCATATATTTT

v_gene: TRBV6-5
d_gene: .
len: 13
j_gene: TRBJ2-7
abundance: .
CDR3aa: CASSYSPRTEQYF
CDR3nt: TGTGCCAGCAGTTACAGCCCCCGGACGGAGCAGTACTTC

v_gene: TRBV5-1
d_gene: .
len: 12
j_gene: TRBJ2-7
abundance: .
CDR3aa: CASSLGRGEQYF
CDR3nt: TGCGCCAGCAGCCTGGGTCGAGGGGAGCAGTACTTC

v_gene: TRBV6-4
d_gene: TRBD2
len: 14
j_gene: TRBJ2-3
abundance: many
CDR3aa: CASSDGLAGDTQYF
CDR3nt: TGTGCCAGCAGTGACGGACTAGCGGGAGATACGCAGTATTTT

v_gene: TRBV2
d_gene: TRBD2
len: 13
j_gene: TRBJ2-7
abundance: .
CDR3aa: CASTSGRVKEQYF
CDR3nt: TGTGCCAGCACGAGCGGGAGGGTTAAAGAGCAGTACTTC